In its sample, the clone carrying this T cell receptor beta chain was seen a few times. Per sample, no less than 5.5 micrograms of total RNA were extracted. The data are from a study of blood T cells in healthy people across ages. It was with a sample-barcoded 5' primer and a J-beta primer mix that a second PCR of about 7 to 12 cycles was run. MiXCR, applied by TCRdb to the 5' RACE reads, yields one record per CDR3 protein. The data hold about 770,000 distinct CDR3 sequences, with under 45% observed a single time. V lost 8 bases, J lost 1 base, and 4 bases stayed unmatched. CDR1 is MNHNS, CDR2 SASEGT, per germline. The CDR3 length is 13 residues.

This chain links TRBV6-1 with TRBJ2-5, with TRBD2 matching 7 bases. The sequence was obtained from a man between 60 and 70 years old in good health. Material: blood. CDR3 sequence (DNA): TGTGCCAGCGGGAGGGGACCCCAAGAGACCCAGTACTTC. Protein sequence: CASGRGPQETQYF.